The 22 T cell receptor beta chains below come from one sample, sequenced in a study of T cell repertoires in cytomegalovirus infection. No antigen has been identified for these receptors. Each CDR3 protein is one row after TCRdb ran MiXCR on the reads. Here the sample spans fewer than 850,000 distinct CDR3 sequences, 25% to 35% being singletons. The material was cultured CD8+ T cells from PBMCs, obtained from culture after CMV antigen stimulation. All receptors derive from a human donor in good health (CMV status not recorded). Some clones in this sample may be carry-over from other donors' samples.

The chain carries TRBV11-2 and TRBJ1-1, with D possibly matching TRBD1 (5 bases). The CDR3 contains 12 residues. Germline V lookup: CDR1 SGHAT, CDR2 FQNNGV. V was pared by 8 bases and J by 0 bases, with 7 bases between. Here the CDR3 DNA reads TGTGCCAGCGGGACCGTGAACACTGAAGCTTTCTTT. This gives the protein CASGTVNTEAFF.

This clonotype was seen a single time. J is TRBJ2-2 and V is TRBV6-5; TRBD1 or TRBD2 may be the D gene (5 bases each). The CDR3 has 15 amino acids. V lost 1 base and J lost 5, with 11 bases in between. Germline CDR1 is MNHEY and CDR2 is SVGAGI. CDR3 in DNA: TGTGCCAGCAGTTACTTGGGACCCGGGACCGGGGAGCTGTTTTTT. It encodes CASSYLGPGTGELFF.

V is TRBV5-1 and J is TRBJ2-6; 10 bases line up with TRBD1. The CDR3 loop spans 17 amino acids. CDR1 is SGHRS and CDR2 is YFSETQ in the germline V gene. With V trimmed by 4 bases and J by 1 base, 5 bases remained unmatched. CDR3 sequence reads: CASSPWTGGSGANVLTF. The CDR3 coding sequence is TGCGCCAGCAGCCCGTGGACAGGGGGGTCTGGGGCCAACGTCCTGACTTTC. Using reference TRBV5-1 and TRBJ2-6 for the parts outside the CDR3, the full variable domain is KAGVTQTPRYLIKTRGQQVTLSCSPISGHRSVSWYQQTPGQGLQFLFEYFSETQRNKGNFPGRFSGRQFSNSRSEMNVSTLELGDSALYLCASSPWTGGSGANVLTFGAGSRLTVL.

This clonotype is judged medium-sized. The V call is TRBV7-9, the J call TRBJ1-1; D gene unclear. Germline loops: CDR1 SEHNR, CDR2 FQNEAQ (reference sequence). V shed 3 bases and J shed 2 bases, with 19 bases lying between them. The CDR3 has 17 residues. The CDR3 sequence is CASSFNGGSASNTEAFF. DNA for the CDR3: TGTGCCAGCAGCTTTAATGGAGGGTCAGCTTCCAACACTGAAGCTTTCTTT. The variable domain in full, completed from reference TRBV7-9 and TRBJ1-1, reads DTGVSQNPRHKITKRGQNVTFRCDPISEHNRLYWYRQTLGQGPEFLTYFQNEAQLEKSRLLSDRFSAERPKGSFSTLEIQRTEQGDSAMYLCASSFNGGSASNTEAFFGQGTRLTVV.

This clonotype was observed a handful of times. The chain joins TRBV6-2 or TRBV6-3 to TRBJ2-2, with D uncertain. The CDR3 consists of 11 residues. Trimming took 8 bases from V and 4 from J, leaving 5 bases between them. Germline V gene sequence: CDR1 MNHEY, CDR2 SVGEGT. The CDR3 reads CASFSTGELFF. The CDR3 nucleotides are TGTGCCAGCTTTTCCACCGGGGAGCTGTTTTTT.

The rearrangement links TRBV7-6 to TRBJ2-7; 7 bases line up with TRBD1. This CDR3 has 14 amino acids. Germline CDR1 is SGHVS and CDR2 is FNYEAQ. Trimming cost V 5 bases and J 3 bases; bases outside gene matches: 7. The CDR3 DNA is TGTGCCAGCAGCCCTCCTCGGACAGGCTACGAGCAGTACTTC. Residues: CASSPPRTGYEQYF.

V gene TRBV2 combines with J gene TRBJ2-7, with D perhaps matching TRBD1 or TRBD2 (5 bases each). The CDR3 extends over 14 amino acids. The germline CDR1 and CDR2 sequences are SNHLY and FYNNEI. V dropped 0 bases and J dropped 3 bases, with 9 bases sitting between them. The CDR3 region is CASSEAGVSYEQYF. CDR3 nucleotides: TGTGCCAGCAGTGAAGCGGGGGTTAGCTACGAGCAGTACTTC.

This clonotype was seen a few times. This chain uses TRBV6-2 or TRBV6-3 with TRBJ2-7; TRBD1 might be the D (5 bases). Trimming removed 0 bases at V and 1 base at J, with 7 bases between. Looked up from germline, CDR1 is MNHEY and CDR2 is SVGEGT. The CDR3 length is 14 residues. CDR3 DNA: TGTGCCAGCAGTTACTCGACAGCTTCCTACGAGCAGTACGTC. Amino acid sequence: CASSYSTASYEQYV.

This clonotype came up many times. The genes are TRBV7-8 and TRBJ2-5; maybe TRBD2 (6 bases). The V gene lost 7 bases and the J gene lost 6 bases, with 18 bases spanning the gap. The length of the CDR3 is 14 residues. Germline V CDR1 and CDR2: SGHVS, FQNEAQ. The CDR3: CASNIPGESKTQYF. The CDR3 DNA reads TGTGCCAGCAACATCCCGGGGGAAAGCAAGACCCAGTACTTC.

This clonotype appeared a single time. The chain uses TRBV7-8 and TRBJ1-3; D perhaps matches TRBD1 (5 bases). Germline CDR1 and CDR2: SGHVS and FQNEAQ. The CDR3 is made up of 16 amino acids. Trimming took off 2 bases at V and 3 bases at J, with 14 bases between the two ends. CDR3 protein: CASSLLLGRGGNTIYF. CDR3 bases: TGTGCCAGCAGCTTACTTTTGGGGAGGGGTGGAAACACCATATATTTT. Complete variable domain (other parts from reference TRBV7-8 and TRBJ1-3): GAGVSQSPRYKVAKRGQDVALRCDPISGHVSLFWYQQALGQGPEFLTYFQNEAQLDKSGLPSDRFFAERPEGSVSTLKIQRTQQEDSAVYLCASSLLLGRGGNTIYFGEGSWLTVV.

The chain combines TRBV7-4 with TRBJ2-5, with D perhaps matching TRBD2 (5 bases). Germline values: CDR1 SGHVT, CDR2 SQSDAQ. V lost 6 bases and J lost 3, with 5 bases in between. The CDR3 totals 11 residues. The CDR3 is CASRLEETQYF. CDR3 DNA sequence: TGTGCCAGCAGACTAGAAGAGACCCAGTACTTC. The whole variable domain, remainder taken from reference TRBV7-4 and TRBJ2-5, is GAGVSQSPRYKVAKRGRDVALRCDSISGHVTLYWYRQTLGQGSEVLTYSQSDAQRDKSGRPSGRFSAERPERSVSTLKIQRTEQGDSAVYLCASRLEETQYFGPGTRLLVL.

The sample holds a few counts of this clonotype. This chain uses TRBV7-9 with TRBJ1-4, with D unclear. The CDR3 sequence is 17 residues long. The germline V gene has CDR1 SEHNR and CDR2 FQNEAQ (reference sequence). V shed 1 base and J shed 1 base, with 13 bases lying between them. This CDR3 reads CASSLGTEGVTNEKLFF. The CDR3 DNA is TGTGCCAGCAGCTTAGGAACAGAGGGTGTAACTAATGAAAAACTGTTTTTT. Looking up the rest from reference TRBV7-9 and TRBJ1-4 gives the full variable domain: DTGVSQNPRHKITKRGQNVTFRCDPISEHNRLYWYRQTLGQGPEFLTYFQNEAQLEKSRLLSDRFSAERPKGSFSTLEIQRTEQGDSAMYLCASSLGTEGVTNEKLFFGSGTQLSVL.

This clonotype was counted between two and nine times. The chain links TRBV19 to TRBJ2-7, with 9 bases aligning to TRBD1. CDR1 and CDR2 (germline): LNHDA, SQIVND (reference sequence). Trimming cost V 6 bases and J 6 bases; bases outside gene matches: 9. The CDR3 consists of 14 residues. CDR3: CASSADRGFREQYF. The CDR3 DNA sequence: TGTGCCAGTAGCGCCGACAGGGGGTTCCGCGAGCAGTACTTC.

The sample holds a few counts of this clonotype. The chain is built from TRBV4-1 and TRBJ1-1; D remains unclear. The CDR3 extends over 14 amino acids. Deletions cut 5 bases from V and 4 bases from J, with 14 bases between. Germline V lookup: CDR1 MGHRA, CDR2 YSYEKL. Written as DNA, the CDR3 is TGCGCCAGCAGCATTCGACACAGTGGCACTGAAGCTTTCTTT. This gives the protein CASSIRHSGTEAFF.

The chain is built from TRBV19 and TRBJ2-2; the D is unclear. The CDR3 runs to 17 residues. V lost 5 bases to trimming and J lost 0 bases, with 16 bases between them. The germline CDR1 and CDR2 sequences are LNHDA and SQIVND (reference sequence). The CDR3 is CASSDISRKSNTGELFF. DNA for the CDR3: TGTGCCAGTAGTGATATTAGCAGAAAATCGAACACCGGGGAGCTGTTTTTT.

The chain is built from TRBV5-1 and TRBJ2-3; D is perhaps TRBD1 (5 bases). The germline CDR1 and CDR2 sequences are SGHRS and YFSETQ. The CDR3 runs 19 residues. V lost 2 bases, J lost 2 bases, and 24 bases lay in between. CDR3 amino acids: CASSLPFDSIHAFTDTQYF. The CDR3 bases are TGCGCCAGCAGCTTACCTTTCGACAGCATCCATGCATTCACAGATACGCAGTATTTT.

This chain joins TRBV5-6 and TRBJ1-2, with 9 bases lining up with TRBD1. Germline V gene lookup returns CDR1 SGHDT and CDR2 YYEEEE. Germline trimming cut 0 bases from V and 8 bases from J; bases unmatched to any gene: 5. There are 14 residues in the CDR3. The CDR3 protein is CASSLDRGRRGYTF. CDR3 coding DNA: TGTGCCAGCAGCTTGGACAGGGGGCGGAGGGGCTACACCTTC.

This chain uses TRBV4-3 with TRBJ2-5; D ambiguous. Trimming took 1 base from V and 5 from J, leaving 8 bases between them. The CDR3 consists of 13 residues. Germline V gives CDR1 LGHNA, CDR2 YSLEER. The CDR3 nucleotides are TGCGCCAGCAGCCAAGCGGACCGGGAGACCCAGTACTTC. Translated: CASSQADRETQYF.

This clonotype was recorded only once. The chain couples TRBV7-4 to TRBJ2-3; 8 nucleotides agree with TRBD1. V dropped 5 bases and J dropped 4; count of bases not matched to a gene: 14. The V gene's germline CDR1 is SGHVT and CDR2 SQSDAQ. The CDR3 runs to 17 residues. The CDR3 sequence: CASSEKWQGAFSDTQYF. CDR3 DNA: TGTGCCAGCAGCGAAAAGTGGCAGGGGGCGTTCTCAGATACGCAGTATTTT.

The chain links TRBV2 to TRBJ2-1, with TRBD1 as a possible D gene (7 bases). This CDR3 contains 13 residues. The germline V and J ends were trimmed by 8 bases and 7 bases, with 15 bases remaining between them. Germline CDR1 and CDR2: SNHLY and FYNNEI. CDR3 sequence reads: CASFDRDFNEQFF. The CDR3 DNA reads TGTGCCAGCTTTGACAGGGACTTTAATGAGCAGTTCTTC. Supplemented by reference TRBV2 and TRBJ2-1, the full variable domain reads EPEVTQTPSHQVTQMGQEVILRCVPISNHLYFYWYRQILGQKVEFLVSFYNNEISEKSEIFDDQFSVERPDGSNFTLKIRSTKLEDSAMYFCASFDRDFNEQFFGPGTRLTVL.

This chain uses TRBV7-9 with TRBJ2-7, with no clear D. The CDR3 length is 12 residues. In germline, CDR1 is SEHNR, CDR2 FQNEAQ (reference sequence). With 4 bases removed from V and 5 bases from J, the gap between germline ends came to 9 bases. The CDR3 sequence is CASSYRVHEQYF. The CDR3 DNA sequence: TGTGCCAGCAGCTATAGGGTTCACGAGCAGTACTTC.

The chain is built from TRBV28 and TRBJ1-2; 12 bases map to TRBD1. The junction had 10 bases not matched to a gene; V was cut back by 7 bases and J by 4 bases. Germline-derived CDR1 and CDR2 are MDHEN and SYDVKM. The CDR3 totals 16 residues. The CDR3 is CASTLPGQGAVYGYTF. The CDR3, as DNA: TGTGCCAGCACCCTCCCGGGACAGGGGGCCGTCTATGGCTACACCTTC.